The next 3 T cell receptor beta chains were all read from a single sample in a study of blood T cell repertoires in COVID-19. The data were produced by immunoSEQ multiplex PCR, yet TCRdb's version contains in-frame clones alone and is incomplete. The top ten clones hold roughly 10% of a sample with hundreds of thousands of clones, about nine tenths of them seen once. The sequencing sample was made of peripheral blood. The receptors stem from a woman in her twenties or thirties with COVID-19, enrolled during active disease.

The chain couples TRBV18 to TRBJ1-2; D might be TRBD1 (5 bases). Trimming took off 3 bases at V and 8 bases at J, with 19 bases between the two ends. This CDR3 is built from 15 residues. Germline V gene data show CDR1 as KGHSH and CDR2 as LQKENI. CDR3 in DNA: TGTGCCAGCTCACCCCGGGCCCTTCCTCGGGGGGGCTACACCTTC. The encoded protein is CASSPRALPRGGYTF.

The rearrangement uses TRBV5-5 and TRBJ1-4, with a weak D call TRBD1 (5 bases). Trimming pared 1 base from V and 7 bases from J, leaving 14 bases between. Germline V gene lookup returns CDR1 SGHKS and CDR2 YYEKEE (reference sequence). The CDR3 spans 15 residues. CDR3 sequence: CASSLIHRRGEKLFF. The CDR3 bases are TGTGCCAGCAGCTTGATTCACAGAAGGGGTGAAAAACTGTTTTTT.

V gene TRBV5-1 combines with J gene TRBJ2-5; D is possibly TRBD2 (5 bases). The germline CDR1 and CDR2 sequences are SGHRS and YFSETQ. This CDR3 contains 15 residues. V dropped 4 bases and J dropped 0 bases, with 13 bases sitting between them. The CDR3 coding sequence is TGCGCCAGCAGCCCTCTTTTAGCGCACCAAGAGACCCAGTACTTC. Protein product: CASSPLLAHQETQYF.